The rows below give T cell receptor beta chains drawn from one sample of a study of T cell clones after liver transplantation. TCRdb's table, derived via immunoSEQ multiplex PCR, lists solely in-frame clones and lacks some. The table shows 75,000 to 95,000 clones, with less than 85% occurring only once. Sample: CD4+ T cells from blood, taken at the 22-month timepoint. The receptor source for this set is a human patient who received a liver transplant. Some T cells may originate from the graft donor. The CDR3 runs from the conserved cysteine through the conserved F or W. The order of the fields is J gene, clone size, V gene, CDR3 protein. The listing skips clone size in some rows; elsewhere it reads once, few, many or a size class.

J: TRBJ2-1
size: few
V: TRBV6-5
CDR3: CASAASYNEQFF

J: TRBJ2-7
size: -
V: TRBV7-3
CDR3: CASSQTGFSNEQYF

J: TRBJ2-3
size: once
V: TRBV7-3
CDR3: CASSLGGARTDTQYF

J: TRBJ2-7
size: few
V: TRBV29-1
CDR3: CSVGDSGRSYEQYF

J: TRBJ2-7
size: few
V: TRBV21-1
CDR3: CASSRDRGSLEQYF

J: TRBJ2-1
size: once
V: TRBV10-3
CDR3: CAISDRVSGGNNEQFF

J: TRBJ1-5
size: -
V: TRBV6-1
CDR3: CASSERNNQPQHF

J: TRBJ2-1
size: -
V: TRBV7-2
CDR3: CASSLSVSGSWEQFF

J: TRBJ2-5
size: -
V: TRBV10-3
CDR3: CAISESETQYF

J: TRBJ2-7
size: -
V: TRBV28
CDR3: CASSSAVDYEQYF

J: TRBJ2-5
size: -
V: TRBV5-1
CDR3: CASSLLQGRQETQYF

J: TRBJ1-6
size: -
V: TRBV28
CDR3: CASSPPQGQGRNSPLHF

J: TRBJ2-3
size: -
V: TRBV29-1
CDR3: CSVDTGHTDTQYF

J: TRBJ2-1
size: -
V: TRBV7-8
CDR3: CASSLVVGTSGSSYNEQFF

J: TRBJ2-5
size: -
V: TRBV27
CDR3: CASSQGLAGGSGETQYF

J: TRBJ2-1
size: -
V: TRBV29-1
CDR3: CSVGGEGYEQFF

J: TRBJ2-4
size: -
V: TRBV6-6
CDR3: CASSMGPNIQYF

J: TRBJ1-3
size: -
V: TRBV5-1
CDR3: CASSDSGSGNTIYF

J: TRBJ1-5
size: -
V: TRBV11-2
CDR3: CASSPTRNSNQPQHF

J: TRBJ1-1
size: -
V: TRBV5-4
CDR3: CASSFSGTLNTEAFF

J: TRBJ1-6
size: -
V: TRBV4-3
CDR3: CASSQATTGNNSPLHF

J: TRBJ2-1
size: -
V: TRBV11-2
CDR3: CASSSGDRGPRGRFF

J: TRBJ2-2
size: -
V: TRBV11-3
CDR3: CASSPRATGELFF

J: TRBJ2-2
size: -
V: TRBV9
CDR3: CASSVAGTSGRTGELFF

J: TRBJ2-7
size: -
V: TRBV28
CDR3: CASSSPPGVAGAHYEQYF

J: TRBJ2-7
size: -
V: TRBV10-3
CDR3: CAISRGAGSYEQYF

J: TRBJ1-1
size: -
V: TRBV11-2
CDR3: CASSVSGGFSTEAFF

J: TRBJ2-5
size: -
V: TRBV6-5
CDR3: CASSRVAGGSETQYF

J: TRBJ1-5
size: -
V: TRBV10-3
CDR3: CAISEGSQPQHF

J: TRBJ1-2
size: -
V: TRBV7-9
CDR3: CASSLPEGAYGYTF

J: TRBJ1-1
size: -
V: TRBV7-2
CDR3: CASNHRDRGEAFF

J: TRBJ2-6
size: -
V: TRBV5-6
CDR3: CASLHETGGGSGANVLTF

J: TRBJ2-1
size: -
V: TRBV18
CDR3: CASSSGLAGDNEQFF

J: TRBJ2-3
size: -
V: TRBV6-5
CDR3: CASSYVGGQPDTQYF

J: TRBJ2-3
size: -
V: TRBV28
CDR3: CASSESGTQYF

J: TRBJ2-2
size: few
V: TRBV7-2
CDR3: CVAGGPSNANTGELFF

J: TRBJ2-3
size: -
V: TRBV5-1
CDR3: CASSSTGGRDTQYF

J: TRBJ1-3
size: -
V: TRBV11-2
CDR3: CASSSAGTAVGGNTIYF

J: TRBJ2-7
size: -
V: TRBV5-4
CDR3: CASSVSTEQYF

J: TRBJ2-1
size: -
V: TRBV27
CDR3: CASSEGRVSYNEQFF

J: TRBJ1-3
size: once
V: TRBV19
CDR3: CASSIGDHRGNTIYF

J: TRBJ2-3
size: -
V: TRBV11-3
CDR3: CASSSPSGGAKDTQYF

J: TRBJ2-2
size: -
V: TRBV7-6
CDR3: CASSLRRVTGELFF

J: TRBJ2-5
size: -
V: TRBV7-9
CDR3: CASSLAGGIETQYF

J: TRBJ2-1
size: once
V: TRBV6-1
CDR3: CASNQPGQATEQFF

J: TRBJ2-5
size: few
V: TRBV27
CDR3: CASSLTGTQYQETQYF

J: TRBJ2-5
size: -
V: TRBV18
CDR3: CASSPRNGNGETQYF

J: TRBJ1-5
size: many
V: TRBV28
CDR3: CASTGMGGPLDQHF

J: TRBJ1-1
size: few
V: TRBV4-2
CDR3: CASSQAGQDDTEAFF

J: TRBJ2-5
size: few
V: TRBV9
CDR3: CASSPLAGRETQYF

J: TRBJ1-2
size: -
V: TRBV7-2
CDR3: CASSPQGQGNYGYTF